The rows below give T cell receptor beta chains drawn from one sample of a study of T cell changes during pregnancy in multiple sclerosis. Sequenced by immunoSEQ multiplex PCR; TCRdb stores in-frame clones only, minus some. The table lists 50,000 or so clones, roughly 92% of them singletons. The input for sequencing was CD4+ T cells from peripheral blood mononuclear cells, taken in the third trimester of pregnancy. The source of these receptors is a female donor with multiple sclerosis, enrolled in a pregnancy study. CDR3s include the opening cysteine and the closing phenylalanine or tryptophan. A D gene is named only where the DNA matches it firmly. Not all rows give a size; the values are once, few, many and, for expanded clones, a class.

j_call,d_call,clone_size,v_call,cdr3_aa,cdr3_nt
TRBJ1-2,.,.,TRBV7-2,CASSHWDRGAYGYTF,TGTGCCAGCAGCCACTGGGACCGGGGGGCCTATGGCTACACCTTC
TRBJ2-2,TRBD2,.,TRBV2,CASSEAPTSGRLNTGELFF,TGTGCCAGCAGTGAAGCTCCGACTAGCGGGAGGCTCAACACCGGGGAGCTGTTTTTT
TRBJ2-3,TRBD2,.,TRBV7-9,CASSSGREFTDTQYF,TGTGCCAGCAGCTCTGGGAGGGAGTTCACAGATACGCAGTATTTT
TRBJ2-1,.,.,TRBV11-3,CASSGRESPYNEQFF,TGTGCCAGCAGCGGCCGGGAAAGCCCCTACAATGAGCAGTTCTTC
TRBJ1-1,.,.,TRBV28,CASSYTRDTHMNTEAFF,TGTGCCAGCAGTTATACTCGGGACACACATATGAACACTGAAGCTTTCTTT
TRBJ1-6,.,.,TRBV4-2,CASSQEQATPLHF,TGTGCCAGCAGCCAAGAACAGGCAACACCCCTCCACTTT
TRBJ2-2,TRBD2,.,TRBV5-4,CASSRRLAGSANTGELFF,TGTGCCAGCAGCCGGAGACTAGCGGGATCGGCGAACACCGGGGAGCTGTTTTTT
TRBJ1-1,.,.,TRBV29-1,CSVEGARASNTEAFF,TGCAGCGTTGAAGGGGCCAGGGCCTCGAACACTGAAGCTTTCTTT
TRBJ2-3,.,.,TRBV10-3,CAISESGGGFSDTQYF,TGTGCCATCAGTGAATCAGGAGGGGGCTTCTCAGATACGCAGTATTTT
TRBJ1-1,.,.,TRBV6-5,CASSYSGGSAFF,TGTGCCAGCAGTTACTCGGGGGGTTCAGCTTTCTTT
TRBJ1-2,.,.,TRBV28,CASSWEGNYGYTF,TGTGCCAGCAGTTGGGAGGGTAACTATGGCTACACCTTC
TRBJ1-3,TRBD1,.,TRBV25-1,CASSPGQFSGNTIYF,TGTGCCAGCAGTCCGGGACAGTTCTCTGGAAACACCATATATTTT
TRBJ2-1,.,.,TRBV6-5,CASSYVPVRLNEQFF,TGTGCCAGCAGTTACGTGCCTGTACGGTTGAATGAGCAGTTCTTC
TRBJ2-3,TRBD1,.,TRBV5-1,CASSLDRGRTDTQYF,TGCGCCAGCAGCCTAGACAGGGGGCGCACAGATACGCAGTATTTT
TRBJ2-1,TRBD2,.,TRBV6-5,CASSYHTSGRGNEQFF,TGTGCCAGCAGTTACCATACTAGCGGGAGGGGGAATGAGCAGTTCTTC
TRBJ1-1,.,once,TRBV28,CAVSLGINTEAFF,TGTGCCGTCTCCCTCGGGATCAACACTGAAGCTTTCTTT
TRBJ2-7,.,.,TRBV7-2,CASSLGQILYEQYF,TGTGCCAGCAGCTTGGGGCAGATACTATACGAGCAGTACTTC
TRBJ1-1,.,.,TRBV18,CASSNTDTEAFF,TGTGCCAGCTCAAATACGGACACTGAAGCTTTCTTT
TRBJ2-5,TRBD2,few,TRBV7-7,CASSARLAGGTRQETQYF,TGTGCCAGCAGCGCCCGACTAGCGGGGGGGACCAGACAAGAGACCCAGTACTTC
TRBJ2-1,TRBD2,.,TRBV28,CASSSYSGGSYNEQFF,TGTGCCAGCAGCTCGTATAGCGGGGGCTCCTACAATGAGCAGTTCTTC
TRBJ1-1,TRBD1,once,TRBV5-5,CASSRTTGYTEAFF,TGTGCCAGCAGCAGGACGACAGGGTACACTGAAGCTTTCTTT
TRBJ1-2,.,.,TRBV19,CASSVQGHGDYGYTF,TGTGCCAGTAGTGTACAGGGACACGGGGACTATGGCTACACCTTC
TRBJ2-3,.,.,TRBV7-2,CASTPRGSTDTQYF,TGTGCCAGCACCCCCCGCGGAAGCACAGATACGCAGTATTTT
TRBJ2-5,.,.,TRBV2,CASSGQGPGAQYF,TGTGCCAGCAGTGGACAGGGACCGGGGGCCCAGTACTTC
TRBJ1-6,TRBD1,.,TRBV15,CATSRGQGSNSPLHF,TGTGCCACCAGCAGAGGACAGGGTAGTAATTCACCCCTCCACTTT
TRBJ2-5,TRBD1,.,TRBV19,CASSMDRGGETQYF,TGTGCCAGTAGCATGGACAGGGGAGGGGAGACCCAGTACTTC
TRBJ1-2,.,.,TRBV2,CASSVRGRNYGYTF,TGTGCCAGCAGTGTCCGAGGAAGAAACTATGGCTACACCTTC
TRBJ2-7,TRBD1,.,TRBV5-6,CASVGQGEQYF,TGTGCCAGCGTGGGACAGGGAGAGCAGTACTTC
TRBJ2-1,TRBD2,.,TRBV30,CAWSVQGAGRYNEQFF,TGTGCCTGGAGTGTTCAAGGAGCGGGGAGATACAATGAGCAGTTCTTC
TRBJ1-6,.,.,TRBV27,CASSLRGLNSPLHF,TGTGCCAGCAGTTTAAGGGGGTTGAATTCACCCCTCCACTTT
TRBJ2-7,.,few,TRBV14,CASSHKPHSDEQYF,TGTGCCAGCAGCCATAAGCCTCACTCGGACGAGCAGTACTTC
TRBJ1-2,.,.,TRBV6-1,CASAVGQGGAYGYTF,TGTGCCAGCGCTGTGGGGCAGGGAGGAGCGTATGGCTACACCTTC